These 17 T cell receptor beta chains share one sample of origin, sequenced in a study of blood T cell repertoires in COVID-19. Only in-frame clones appear in the TCRdb table, and some are missing; sequencing was by immunoSEQ multiplex PCR. The sample consists of 180,000 or so clones, approximately 80% of them appearing once. The sequenced material came from peripheral blood. The receptors come from a woman aged 45 to 65 with active or convalescent COVID-19.

The rearrangement uses TRBV6-2 or TRBV6-3 and TRBJ1-1, with TRBD1 matching 9 bases. From germline, CDR1 is MNHEY and CDR2 SVGEGT. V lost 5 bases and J lost 3; bases outside the gene matches: 4. CDR3 length: 14 residues. Here the CDR3 DNA reads TGTGCCAGCAGTCCCGGGACAGGGTACACTGAAGCTTTCTTT. Amino acids: CASSPGTGYTEAFF.

This clone came up once. The chain uses TRBV9 and TRBJ1-1, with 7 bases identical to TRBD1. CDR1 and CDR2 (germline): SGDLS, YYNGEE. V was pared by 0 bases and J by 1 base, with 3 bases of the junction left unmatched. The CDR3 consists of 15 residues. CDR3 residues: CASSVVTGANTEAFF. CDR3 in DNA: TGTGCCAGCAGCGTAGTTACAGGGGCGAACACTGAAGCTTTCTTT.

The chain links TRBV24-1 to TRBJ1-1, with D unclear. V lost 9 bases and J lost 0, with 19 bases in between. Per the germline V gene, CDR1 is KGHDR and CDR2 is SFDVKD. The CDR3 is 16 residues long. CDR3 region: CATLVRAYRLNTEAFF. CDR3 coding DNA: TGTGCCACCTTGGTGAGGGCATATCGATTGAACACTGAAGCTTTCTTT.

The rearrangement links TRBV27 to TRBJ2-7, with 14 bases matching TRBD2. After removal of 3 bases from V and 4 bases from J, the junction contained 5 bases not matched to a gene. This CDR3 spans 16 amino acids. Germline lookup yields CDR1 MNHEY and CDR2 SMNVEV (reference sequence). The CDR3 region is CASSFVGLAGGYEQYF. DNA of the CDR3: TGTGCCAGCAGTTTCGTCGGACTAGCGGGAGGATACGAGCAGTACTTC.

The rearrangement links TRBV9 to TRBJ2-5; 11 nucleotides align to TRBD1. CDR3 length: 15 residues. The germline V gene encodes CDR1 SGDLS and CDR2 YYNGEE. V shed 0 bases, J shed 4 bases, and the junction held 2 bases outside the gene matches. CDR3 protein: CASSVGTGGGETQYF. The CDR3 coding sequence is TGTGCCAGCAGCGTAGGGACAGGGGGCGGAGAGACCCAGTACTTC.

V is TRBV10-3 and J is TRBJ2-7; weak D call: TRBD2 (5 bases). CDR3 size: 17 residues. Germline CDR1 is ENHRY and CDR2 is SYGVKD. Trimming removed 2 bases at V and 0 bases at J, with 17 bases between. In DNA, the CDR3 is TGTGCCATCAGTGAGCTCCATAGCCCCGCGGGCTCCTACGAGCAGTACTTC. It yields the protein CAISELHSPAGSYEQYF.

This rearrangement joins TRBV7-9 to TRBJ1-4; D possibly corresponds to TRBD1 (6 bases). CDR1 is SEHNR, CDR2 FQNEAQ, per germline (reference sequence). V was shortened by 1 base and J by 4 bases, with 10 bases between the two germline ends. The CDR3 sequence is 15 residues long. CDR3 sequence: CASSLDQGLNEKLFF. CDR3 bases: TGTGCCAGCAGCTTAGATCAGGGGCTTAATGAAAAACTGTTTTTT.

The chain is built from TRBV7-6 and TRBJ1-1; D uncertain. From germline, CDR1 is SGHVS and CDR2 FNYEAQ. The CDR3 runs to 13 residues. V lost 1 base, J lost 8 bases, and 11 bases lay in between. The CDR3 DNA reads as TGTGCCAGCAGCTTAGGAGGAGAGACGGAAGCTTTCTTT. It yields the protein CASSLGGETEAFF.

This chain connects TRBV27 to TRBJ2-7; TRBD2 matches 10 bases. Trimming took 6 bases from V and 2 from J; bases not matched to a gene: 4. Germline V gene data show CDR1 as MNHEY and CDR2 as SMNVEV (reference sequence). The CDR3 loop spans 14 amino acids. The CDR3 DNA reads as TGTGCCAGCAGGGCTAGCGGGAGAACCTACGAGCAGTACTTC. Protein: CASRASGRTYEQYF.

The rearrangement uses TRBV4-2 and TRBJ1-5; D call uncertain. The CDR3 runs to 16 residues. The V gene's germline CDR1 is LGHNA and CDR2 YNFKEQ. Trimming took 0 bases from V and 2 from J, leaving 11 bases between them. CDR3: CASSQDQGTGNQPQHF. The CDR3 DNA reads as TGTGCCAGCAGCCAAGATCAAGGTACAGGCAATCAGCCCCAGCATTTT.

This clone has just one count. This sequence joins TRBV30 and TRBJ2-5; TRBD2 matches 8 bases. The CDR3 spans 16 residues. J lost 1 base, V lost 0 bases, and 7 bases had no gene match. CDR1 is GTSNPN, CDR2 SVGIG, per germline (reference sequence). The CDR3 region is CAWSVGGAGAQETQYF. In DNA, the CDR3 is TGTGCCTGGAGTGTAGGTGGAGCGGGAGCCCAAGAGACCCAGTACTTC.

This clone was observed once. The V and J genes are TRBV18 and TRBJ2-2; D unclear. The CDR3 is 16 residues long. Germline CDR1 is KGHSH and CDR2 is LQKENI. Trimming pared 0 bases from V and 0 bases from J, leaving 8 bases between. CDR3 sequence: CASSPPARTNTGELFF. In DNA, the CDR3 is TGTGCCAGCTCACCACCTGCCAGGACGAACACCGGGGAGCTGTTTTTT.

V usage is TRBV21-1 and J usage is TRBJ2-2; the table assigns TRBD1, which was not confirmed against the DNA. TRBV21-1 counts as a pseudogene. The CDR3 totals 14 residues. The CDR3 spells CASSRRQNTGELFF. The CDR3 DNA reads TGTGCCAGCAGCAGGCGACAGAACACCGGGGAGCTGTTTTTT.

The chain joins TRBV7-8 to TRBJ1-5; unclear D gene. Per germline, CDR1 SGHVS and CDR2 FQNEAQ. V was trimmed by 0 bases and J by 4 bases, leaving 7 bases between them. The CDR3 extends over 14 amino acids. CDR3 loop: CASSLATGNQPQHF. In DNA, the CDR3 is TGTGCCAGCAGCTTAGCCACCGGGAATCAGCCCCAGCATTTT.

The rearrangement links TRBV5-1 to TRBJ1-1; TRBD1 agrees at 8 bases. CDR3 length equals 14 residues. Germline CDR1 and CDR2: SGHRS and YFSETQ. V trimming: 4 bases; J trimming: 7 bases; junction bases outside the gene matches: 9. CDR3: CASSLYGQGDEAFF. CDR3 DNA: TGCGCCAGCAGCCTCTACGGACAGGGAGATGAAGCTTTCTTT.

This chain joins TRBV19 and TRBJ1-2, with TRBD1 identical over 10 bases. The length of the CDR3 is 13 residues. From germline, CDR1 is LNHDA and CDR2 SQIVND (reference sequence). V lost 5 bases and J lost 8; bases outside the gene matches: 5. The CDR3 here is CASSHGTGDGYTF. CDR3 nucleotides: TGTGCCAGTAGTCACGGGACAGGGGACGGCTACACCTTC.

This chain connects TRBV7-8 to TRBJ2-6; D is possibly TRBD1 (5 bases). V was cut by 1 base and J by 2 bases, with 9 bases left in between. This CDR3 has 16 amino acids. Germline-derived CDR1 and CDR2 are SGHVS and FQNEAQ. Written as DNA, the CDR3 is TGTGCCAGCAGCTTAGACAGGCTTGCTGGGGCCAACGTCCTGACTTTC. This encodes CASSLDRLAGANVLTF.